The sample holds many counts of the clone carrying this T cell receptor (beta chain). These data are taken from a study of T cells in Graves' hyperthyroidism and ophthalmopathy. Overall study: Specimen type is peripheral blood, collected at initial diagnosis prior to any treatment.

Amplification of TCR beta CDR3 regions was performed using RNA transcripts as template. First-round RT-PCR targeting the TCR CDR3 was performed with the HTBI primer set. One entry per CDR3 protein results from TCRdb running MiXCR on the multiplex PCR reads. The table includes fewer than 450,000 distinct CDR3 sequences, 12% to 15% detected once. The CDR3 sequence is 16 residues long. V was clipped by 5 bases and J by 0 bases, with 13 bases between them. CDR1 and CDR2 from the germline V gene are SGHTA and FQGNSA. Input material: blood. The chain links TRBV7-2 to TRBJ2-2; D gene uncertain. The clonotype originates from a woman aged 55-70 years with Graves' ophthalmopathy. The CDR3 DNA is TGTGCCAGCAGCCTGGCCGCGCCGTCGAACACCGGGGAGCTGTTTTTT. The encoded protein is CASSLAAPSNTGELFF.